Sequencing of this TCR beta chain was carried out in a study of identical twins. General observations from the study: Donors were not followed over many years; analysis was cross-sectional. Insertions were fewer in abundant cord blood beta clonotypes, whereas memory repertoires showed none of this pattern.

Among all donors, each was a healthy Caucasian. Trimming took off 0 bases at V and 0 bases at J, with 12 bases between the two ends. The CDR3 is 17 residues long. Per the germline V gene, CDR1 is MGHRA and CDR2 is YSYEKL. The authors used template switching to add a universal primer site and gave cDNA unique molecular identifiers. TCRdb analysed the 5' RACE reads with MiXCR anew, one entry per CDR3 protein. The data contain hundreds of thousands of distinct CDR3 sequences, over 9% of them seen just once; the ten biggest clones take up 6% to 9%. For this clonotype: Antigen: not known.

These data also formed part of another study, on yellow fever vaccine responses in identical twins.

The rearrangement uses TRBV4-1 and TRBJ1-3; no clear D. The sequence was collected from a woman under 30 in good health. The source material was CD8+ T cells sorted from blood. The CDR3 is CASSQDTAVTSGNTIYF. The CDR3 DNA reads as TGCGCCAGCAGCCAAGATACAGCCGTGACCTCTGGAAACACCATATATTTT.